This TCR beta chain stems from a study of blood T cells in healthy people across ages. With respect to this clonotype: Its target is unknown.

This CDR3 is built from 15 residues. Deletions cut 1 base from V and 0 bases from J, with 9 bases between. The germline gives CDR1 SGHVS, CDR2 FNYEAQ. Study-wide findings and caveats: Both naive CD4+ cell counts and diversity were greater in long-lived donors than in aged donors.

Using a J-beta primer mix together with a sample-barcoded 5' primer, a second PCR was run for about 6 to 12 cycles. Tags on each cDNA molecule came from a template-switch adaptor with 12 random nucleotides. MiXCR, run by TCRdb on the 5' RACE reads, gives a single entry per CDR3 protein. The sample holds roughly 1,300,000 distinct CDR3 sequences; approximately 59% are singletons and the top ten take roughly 7%. The chain couples TRBV7-6 to TRBJ1-1; D is ambiguous. The sequence came from a man aged 18 to 35 in good health. Sequences were obtained from blood. CDR3 sequence: CASSLVVSMNTEAFF. The CDR3 nucleotides are TGTGCCAGCAGCTTAGTAGTCAGTATGAACACTGAAGCTTTCTTT.